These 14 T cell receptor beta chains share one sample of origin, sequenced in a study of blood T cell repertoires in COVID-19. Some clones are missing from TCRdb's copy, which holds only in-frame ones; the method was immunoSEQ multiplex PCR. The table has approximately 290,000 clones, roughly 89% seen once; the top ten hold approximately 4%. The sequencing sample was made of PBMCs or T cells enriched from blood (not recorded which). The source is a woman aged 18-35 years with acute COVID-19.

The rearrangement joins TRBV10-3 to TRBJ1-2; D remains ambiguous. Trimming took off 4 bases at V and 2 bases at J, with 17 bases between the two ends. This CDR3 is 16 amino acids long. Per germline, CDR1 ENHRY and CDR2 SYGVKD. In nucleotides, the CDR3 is TGTGCCATCAGTGGAGGGTCTATAACGAGGAACTATGGCTACACCTTC. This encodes CAISGGSITRNYGYTF.

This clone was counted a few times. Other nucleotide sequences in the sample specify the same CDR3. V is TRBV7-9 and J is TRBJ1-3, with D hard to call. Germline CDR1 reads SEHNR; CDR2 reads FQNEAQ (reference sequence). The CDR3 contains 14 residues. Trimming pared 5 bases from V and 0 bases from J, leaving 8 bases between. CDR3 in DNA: TGTGCCAGCAGCCCCCGAGGCTCTGGAAACACCATATATTTT. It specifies CASSPRGSGNTIYF. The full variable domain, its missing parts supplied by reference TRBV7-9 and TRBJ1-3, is DTGVSQNPRHKITKRGQNVTFRCDPISEHNRLYWYRQTLGQGPEFLTYFQNEAQLEKSRLLSDRFSAERPKGSFSTLEIQRTEQGDSAMYLCASSPRGSGNTIYFGEGSWLTVV.

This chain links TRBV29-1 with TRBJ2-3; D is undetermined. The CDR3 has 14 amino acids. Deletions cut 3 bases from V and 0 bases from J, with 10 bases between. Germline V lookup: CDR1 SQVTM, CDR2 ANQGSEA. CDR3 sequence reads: CSVDGQISTDTQYF. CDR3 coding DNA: TGCAGCGTTGATGGGCAGATTAGCACAGATACGCAGTATTTT.

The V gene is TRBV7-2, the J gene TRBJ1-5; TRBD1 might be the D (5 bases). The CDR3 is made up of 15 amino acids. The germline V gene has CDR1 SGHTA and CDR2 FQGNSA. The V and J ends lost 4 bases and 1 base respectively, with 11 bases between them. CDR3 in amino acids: CASSSSGGSNQPQHF. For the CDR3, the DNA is TGTGCCAGCAGCTCCTCGGGGGGAAGCAATCAGCCCCAGCATTTT. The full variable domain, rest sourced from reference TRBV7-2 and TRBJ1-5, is GAGVSQSPSNKVTEKGKDVELRCDPISGHTALYWYRQSLGQGLEFLIYFQGNSAPDKSGLPSDRFSAERTGGSVSTLTIQRTQQEDSAVYLCASSSSGGSNQPQHFGDGTRLSIL.

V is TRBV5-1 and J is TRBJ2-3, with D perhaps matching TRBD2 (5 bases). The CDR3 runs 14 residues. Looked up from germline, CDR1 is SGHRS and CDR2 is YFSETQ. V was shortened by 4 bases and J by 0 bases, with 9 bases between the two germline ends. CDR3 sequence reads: CASSQASSTDTQYF. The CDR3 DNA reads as TGCGCCAGCAGCCAGGCTAGCAGCACAGATACGCAGTATTTT.

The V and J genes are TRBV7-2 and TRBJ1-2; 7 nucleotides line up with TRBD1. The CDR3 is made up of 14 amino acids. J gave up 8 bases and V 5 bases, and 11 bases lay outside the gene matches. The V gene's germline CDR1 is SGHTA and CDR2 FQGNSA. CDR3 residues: CASSPQGVLGGYTF. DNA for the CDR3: TGTGCCAGCAGCCCCCAGGGGGTCCTAGGGGGCTACACCTTC.

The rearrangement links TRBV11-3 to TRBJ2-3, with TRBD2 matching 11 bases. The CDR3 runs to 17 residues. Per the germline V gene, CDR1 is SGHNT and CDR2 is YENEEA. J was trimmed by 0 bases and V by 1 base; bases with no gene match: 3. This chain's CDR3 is CASSLGASGGSTDTQYF. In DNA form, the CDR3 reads TGTGCCAGCAGCTTAGGGGCTAGCGGGGGGAGCACAGATACGCAGTATTTT.

The CDR3 DNA reads TGTGCCAGCAGCCGAGGGATTCTGGGTGTCCCAGAGACCCAGTACTTC. It yields the protein CASSRGILGVPETQYF. The chain carries TRBV5-8 and TRBJ2-5; TRBD2 is a possible D gene (5 bases). The CDR3 has 16 amino acids. V dropped 4 bases and J dropped 4 bases, with 20 bases sitting between them. Germline V gene sequence: CDR1 SGHTS, CDR2 YDEGEE.

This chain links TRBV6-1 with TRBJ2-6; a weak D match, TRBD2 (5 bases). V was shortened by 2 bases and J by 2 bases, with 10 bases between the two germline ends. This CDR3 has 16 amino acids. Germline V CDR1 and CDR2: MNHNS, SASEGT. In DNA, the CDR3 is TGTGCCAGCAGTGAATATCTCGGGACTGGGGCCAACGTCCTGACTTTC. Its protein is CASSEYLGTGANVLTF.

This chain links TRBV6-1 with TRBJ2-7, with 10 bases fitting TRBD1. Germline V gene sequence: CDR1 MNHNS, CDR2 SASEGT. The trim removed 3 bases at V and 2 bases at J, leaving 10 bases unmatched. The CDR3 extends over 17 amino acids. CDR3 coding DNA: TGTGCCAGCAGTGAGGGCCCTCCGGGACAGGGGACCTACGAGCAGTACTTC. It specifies CASSEGPPGQGTYEQYF.

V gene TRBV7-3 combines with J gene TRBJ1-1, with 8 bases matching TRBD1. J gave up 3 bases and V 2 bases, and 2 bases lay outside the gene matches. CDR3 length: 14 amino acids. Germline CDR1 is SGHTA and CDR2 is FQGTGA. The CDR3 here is CASSLQGADTEAFF. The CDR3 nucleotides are TGTGCCAGCAGCTTACAGGGGGCGGACACTGAAGCTTTCTTT.

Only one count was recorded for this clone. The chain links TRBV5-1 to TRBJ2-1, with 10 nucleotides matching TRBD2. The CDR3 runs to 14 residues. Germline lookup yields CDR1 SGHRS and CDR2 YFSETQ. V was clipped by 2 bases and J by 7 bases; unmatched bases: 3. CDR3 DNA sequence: TGCGCCAGCAGCTTCAGCGGGAGGGGGAATGAGCAGTTCTTC. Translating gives CASSFSGRGNEQFF. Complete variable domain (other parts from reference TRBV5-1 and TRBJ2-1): KAGVTQTPRYLIKTRGQQVTLSCSPISGHRSVSWYQQTPGQGLQFLFEYFSETQRNKGNFPGRFSGRQFSNSRSEMNVSTLELGDSALYLCASSFSGRGNEQFFGPGTRLTVL.

CDR3 DNA sequence: TGCGCCAGCAGCCAAGAAAAGACAGCTAATCAGCCCCAGCATTTT. It codes for CASSQEKTANQPQHF. The chain recombines TRBV4-1 with TRBJ1-5, with D perhaps matching TRBD1 (5 bases). This CDR3 is 15 amino acids long. Trimming cost V 0 bases and J 4 bases, with 10 bases left between them. Germline V CDR1 and CDR2: MGHRA, YSYEKL.

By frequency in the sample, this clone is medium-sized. The chain's CDR3 is CASSIGTSGIYEQYF. In DNA form, the CDR3 reads TGTGCCAGTAGTATCGGGACTAGCGGGATATACGAGCAGTACTTC. V gene TRBV19 combines with J gene TRBJ2-7; 13 bases line up with TRBD2. Germline-derived CDR1 and CDR2 are LNHDA and SQIVND (reference sequence). CDR3 length: 15 residues. V was clipped by 3 bases and J by 4 bases; unmatched bases: 3.